This TCR beta chain was identified during a study of blood T cell repertoires in COVID-19. On the study more broadly: From T cells, B-cell-depleted T cells, or PBMCs came the material, which was cDNA or gDNA.

CDR3 length: 16 residues. Germline V gene sequence: CDR1 KGHSH, CDR2 LQKENI. Unmatched junction bases numbered 9, after V lost 1 base and J lost 7 bases. Original data processing: Reference gene primer amplification gave nucleated cell count estimates. The assay was immunoSEQ multiplex PCR, and TCRdb's table has in-frame clones only and misses some. That table gives V, J and clone size, and the DNA gave D and trimming. Of a few hundred thousand clones detected, about 89% appear once; the ten largest clones hold approximately 13%. The genes are TRBV18 and TRBJ2-1, with 8 bases matching TRBD1. The sequenced sample consisted of peripheral blood. The TCR was taken from a woman in her sixties or seventies with acute or convalescent COVID-19. CDR3 nucleotide sequence: TGTGCCAGCTCACCACGTCCGGGACAGGCCAGGAATGAGCAGTTCTTC. As protein: CASSPRPGQARNEQFF.